This record concerns one T cell receptor beta chain sequence. The target antigen is unknown. These data are taken from a study of shared clonotypes between healthy human individuals. Findings and caveats of the study: The generation probabilities recorded for non-shared clonotypes fell below those of clonotypes shared by all four donors.

Germline CDR1 and CDR2: SGDLS and YYNGEE. The CDR3 has 14 residues. The ends were cut back, 0 bases at V and 5 bases at J, with 8 bases in the middle. Here immunoSEQ multiplex PCR was the method, and the copy in TCRdb shows in-frame clones only, minus some. The data show over 2 million clones, roughly 96% seen once. Specimen: naive CD4+ T cells sorted from blood. Subset in this sample: CD45RA+ positively selected. The receptor's source is a man between 18 and 35 years old in good health. This chain uses TRBV9 with TRBJ2-2; D unresolved. The CDR3 nucleotides read TGTGCCAGCAGCGTAGCGGGTTTTACCGGGGAGCTGTTTTTT. Its translation is CASSVAGFTGELFF.